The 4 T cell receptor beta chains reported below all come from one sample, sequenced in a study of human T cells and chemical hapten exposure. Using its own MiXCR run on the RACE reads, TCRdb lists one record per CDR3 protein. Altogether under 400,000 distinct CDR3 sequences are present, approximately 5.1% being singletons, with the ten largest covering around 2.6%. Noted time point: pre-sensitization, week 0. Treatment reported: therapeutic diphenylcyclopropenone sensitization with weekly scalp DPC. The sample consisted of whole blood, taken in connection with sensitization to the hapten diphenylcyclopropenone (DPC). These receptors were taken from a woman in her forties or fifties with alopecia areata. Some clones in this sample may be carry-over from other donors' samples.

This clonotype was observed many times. CDR3 region: CASSAGAGGGRTNSNQPQHF. The CDR3 DNA follows: TGTGCCAGCAGTGCCGGGGCTGGGGGGGGCCGGACTAATAGCAATCAGCCCCAGCATTTT. The chain employs TRBV6-1 and TRBJ1-5, with a weak D call TRBD1 (6 bases). Trimming cost V 4 bases and J 0 bases, with 25 bases left between them. Germline-derived CDR1 and CDR2 are MNHNS and SASEGT. The CDR3 covers 20 residues.

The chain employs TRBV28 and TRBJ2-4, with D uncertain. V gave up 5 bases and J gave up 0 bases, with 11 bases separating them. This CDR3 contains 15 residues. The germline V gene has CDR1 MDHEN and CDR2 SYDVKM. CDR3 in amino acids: CASSERLIAKNIQYF. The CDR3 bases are TGTGCCAGCAGTGAGCGACTGATAGCCAAAAACATTCAGTACTTC.

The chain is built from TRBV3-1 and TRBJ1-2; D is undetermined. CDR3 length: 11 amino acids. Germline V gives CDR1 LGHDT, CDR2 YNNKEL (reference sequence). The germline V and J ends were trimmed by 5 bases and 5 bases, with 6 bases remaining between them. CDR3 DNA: TGTGCCAGCAGCGATCTATATGGCTACACCTTC. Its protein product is CASSDLYGYTF.

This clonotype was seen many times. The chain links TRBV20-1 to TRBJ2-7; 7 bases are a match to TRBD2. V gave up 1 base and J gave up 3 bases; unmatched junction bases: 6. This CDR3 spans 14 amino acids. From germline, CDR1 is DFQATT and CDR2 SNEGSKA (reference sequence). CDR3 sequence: CSARGPAGYYEQYF. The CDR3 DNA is TGCAGTGCTAGAGGGCCAGCGGGGTACTACGAGCAGTACTTC.